This entry lists 7 T cell receptor beta chains sequenced from one sample in a study of T-cell memory formation after mild COVID-19. TCRdb fed the 5' RACE reads into MiXCR, producing one record per CDR3 protein. The sample comprises about 440,000 distinct CDR3 sequences, about 20% of which are singletons, and more than 8% rests with the top ten. Sequencing was done on a sample of PBMCs or a T cell subset sorted from them (not recorded which). These receptors were taken from an adult woman who had mild COVID-19 (a few samples of this study predate the infection). Cell type and time point are not known.

The CDR3 bases are TGTGCCACCAGCAGAGATATAAGAGGGGACAGCGGAAACACCATATATTTT. Translating gives CATSRDIRGDSGNTIYF. The J gene is TRBJ1-3, the V gene TRBV15, with 7 bases matching TRBD1. The CDR3 runs to 17 residues. The trim removed 0 bases at V and 4 bases at J, leaving 9 bases unmatched. From germline, CDR1 is LNHNV and CDR2 YYDKDF (reference sequence).

The sample holds a few counts of this clonotype. V usage is TRBV7-9 and J usage is TRBJ2-1; D unclear. Trimming shortened V by 6 bases and J by 0 bases, and 6 bases separated the two germline ends. In germline, CDR1 is SEHNR, CDR2 FQNEAQ (reference sequence). This CDR3 has 13 amino acids. The CDR3 DNA reads as TGTGCCAGCAGATTGAGCTCCTACAATGAGCAGTTCTTC. This sequence encodes CASRLSSYNEQFF.

This clonotype has more than one count but fewer than ten. The V gene is TRBV7-6, the J gene TRBJ2-1; unclear D gene. V lost 5 bases to trimming and J lost 3 bases, with 20 bases between them. Per germline, CDR1 SGHVS and CDR2 FNYEAQ. The CDR3 has 17 residues. DNA for the CDR3: TGTGCCAGCAGCCTATACGGGCGATCCGGATTCTACAATGAGCAGTTCTTC. Translation gives CASSLYGRSGFYNEQFF.

The sample holds many counts of this clonotype. V gene TRBV7-2 combines with J gene TRBJ2-1, with 9 bases identical to TRBD2. The V segment lost 0 bases and the J segment 6 bases; nucleotides outside the gene matches: 9. The CDR3 consists of 17 residues. CDR1 is SGHTA and CDR2 is FQGNSA in the germline V gene. CDR3 loop: CASSLAPSGTSLNEQFF. The CDR3 nucleotides read TGTGCCAGCAGCTTAGCCCCTTCCGGGACTAGCCTCAATGAGCAGTTCTTC.

Here the CDR3 reads CASSQMTERVEAFF. The CDR3 region has the DNA TGCGCCAGCAGCCAAATGACCGAGAGAGTTGAAGCTTTCTTT. The rearrangement links TRBV4-1 to TRBJ1-1; D unresolved. The germline CDR1 and CDR2 sequences are MGHRA and YSYEKL. The CDR3 is 14 amino acids. V shed 2 bases and J shed 7 bases, with 14 bases lying between them.

The sample holds a few counts of this clonotype. The chain employs TRBV12-3 or TRBV12-4 and TRBJ2-1, with 9 nucleotides matching TRBD1. The trim removed 8 bases at V and 6 bases at J, leaving 8 bases unmatched. This CDR3 spans 14 amino acids. For the CDR3, the DNA is TGTGCCAGCGGAGGGACAGGGAATTTCAATGAGCAGTTCTTC. Translating it yields CASGGTGNFNEQFF.

This clonotype was seen only a few times. This chain joins TRBV6-5 and TRBJ1-1; the D gene is possibly TRBD1 (5 bases). V was pared by 6 bases and J by 1 base, with 15 bases between. This CDR3 has 15 residues. Germline CDR1 is MNHEY and CDR2 is SVGAGI. The CDR3 sequence: CASSPWGEGNTEAFF. CDR3 sequence (DNA): TGTGCCAGCAGCCCTTGGGGGGAGGGGAACACTGAAGCTTTCTTT.